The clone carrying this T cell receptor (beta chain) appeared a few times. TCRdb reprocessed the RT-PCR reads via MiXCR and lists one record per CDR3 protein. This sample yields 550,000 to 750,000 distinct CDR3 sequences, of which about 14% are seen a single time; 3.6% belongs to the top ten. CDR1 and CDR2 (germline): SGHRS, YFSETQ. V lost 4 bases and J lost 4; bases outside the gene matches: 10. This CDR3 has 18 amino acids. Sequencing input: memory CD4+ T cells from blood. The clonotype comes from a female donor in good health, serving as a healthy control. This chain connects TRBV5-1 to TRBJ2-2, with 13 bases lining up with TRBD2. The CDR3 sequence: CASSPLAGLAGATGELFF. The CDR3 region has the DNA TGCGCCAGCAGCCCCTTGGCAGGACTAGCGGGAGCCACCGGGGAGCTGTTTTTT.